The rows below give T cell receptor beta chains drawn from one sample of a study of cytomegalovirus exposure and HLA in healthy donors. The repertoire was sequenced with immunoSEQ multiplex PCR; TCRdb's copy has only in-frame clones and lacks some. The data show about 220,000 clones, about nine tenths seen once. The sequencing sample was made of PBMCs. These receptors were collected from a woman younger than 35 in good health and CMV-seronegative. Each CDR3 is given with its conserved first and last residue. The order of the fields is J gene, V gene, D gene, clone size, CDR3 protein, CDR3 DNA. A D gene is named only where the DNA matches it firmly. A clone size is listed for some rows: how often the clone was seen (once, few, many), or a class if it is expanded.

>TRBJ1-2|TRBV27|-|-
CASSSAGAWAGYTF
TGTGCCAGCAGTTCTGCAGGGGCGTGGGCTGGCTACACCTTC
>TRBJ2-1|TRBV7-6|TRBD2|once
CASSLTRGSSYNEQFF
TGTGCCAGCAGCTTAACTCGCGGGAGCTCCTACAATGAGCAGTTCTTC
>TRBJ2-1|TRBV5-4|-|-
CASSILGNEQFF
TGTGCCAGCAGCATACTAGGCAATGAGCAGTTCTTC
>TRBJ2-5|TRBV19|TRBD1|-
CASSPRPGQGKETQYF
TGTGCCAGTAGCCCCCGCCCGGGACAGGGGAAAGAGACCCAGTACTTC
>TRBJ2-1|TRBV27|-|-
CASSLKGYNEQFF
TGTGCCAGCAGTTTAAAGGGGTACAATGAGCAGTTCTTC
>TRBJ2-1|TRBV5-6|-|-
CASSLVSGGAPYNEQFF
TGTGCCAGCAGCTTGGTGTCTGGCGGAGCCCCCTACAATGAGCAGTTCTTC
>TRBJ1-2|TRBV27|TRBD1|-
CASSLSEGTGLNYGYTF
TGTGCCAGCAGTTTATCGGAGGGGACAGGTTTGAACTATGGCTACACCTTC
>TRBJ1-6|TRBV28|TRBD1|-
CASSLQGGEGSPLHF
TGTGCCAGCAGTCTCCAGGGGGGCGAGGGTTCACCCCTCCACTTT
>TRBJ2-2|TRBV5-4|-|-
CASSLLALTRTGELFF
TGTGCCAGCAGCTTGCTGGCGCTAACCAGGACCGGGGAGCTGTTTTTT
>TRBJ2-5|TRBV9|-|-
CASSVGAQETQYF
TGTGCCAGCAGCGTAGGGGCCCAAGAGACCCAGTACTTC
>TRBJ2-1|TRBV19|TRBD2|-
CASSKPLAGGPMGSYNEQFF
TGTGCCAGTAGTAAACCTCTAGCGGGAGGGCCTATGGGCTCCTACAATGAGCAGTTCTTC
>TRBJ1-2|TRBV11-2|-|-
CASSFPLSFPGGGYTF
TGTGCCAGCAGCTTTCCTCTATCTTTTCCGGGAGGGGGCTACACCTTC
>TRBJ2-7|TRBV11-2|TRBD2|-
CASSLGVLTSASYEQYF
TGTGCCAGCAGCTTAGGGGTCTTGACTAGCGCGTCCTACGAGCAGTACTTC
>TRBJ2-5|TRBV11-2|-|-
CASSSRGSEQETQYF
TGTGCCAGCAGCTCTCGGGGAAGTGAACAAGAGACCCAGTACTTC
>TRBJ2-1|TRBV6-4|-|-
CASSREGQDAYNEQFF
TGTGCCAGCAGCCGTGAAGGACAAGATGCCTACAATGAGCAGTTCTTC
>TRBJ2-7|TRBV30|TRBD1|-
CAWEDRARYEQYF
TGTGCCTGGGAGGACAGGGCGCGGTACGAGCAGTACTTC
>TRBJ2-7|TRBV27|TRBD2|-
CASSFTSGGSYEQYF
TGTGCCAGCAGTTTTACTAGCGGGGGCTCCTACGAGCAGTACTTC
>TRBJ1-1|TRBV7-9|-|once
CASSFPTKRHEAFF
TGTGCCAGCAGCTTCCCTACAAAGAGGCACGAAGCTTTCTTT